The next 24 T cell receptor beta chains were all read from a single sample in a study of Ad26.COV2.S vaccination and SARS-CoV-2 variants. The treatment here: some 20 received Ad26.COV2.S at low or high dose, single or two shots; 5 received placebo; per-sample allocation not given. Sampling took place 63 days after the first vaccine or placebo injection. Repertoires were generated with immunoSEQ multiplex PCR, while TCRdb's copy carries only in-frame clones and drops some. The table includes 300,000 to 500,000 clones, 80% to 90% detected once. The material sequenced was peripheral blood, taken in a trial of Ad26.COV2.S vaccine versus placebo. Receptors originate from a person aged 18-65 years who received the Ad26.COV2.S COVID-19 vaccine or a placebo.

This chain joins TRBV14 and TRBJ2-3; D is unclear. There are 15 residues in the CDR3. The V gene lost 3 bases and the J gene lost 4 bases, with 14 bases spanning the gap. CDR1 SGHDN and CDR2 FVKESK come from the germline V gene. CDR3 DNA: TGTGCCAGCAGCCACCCGCGCGATCACCCAGATACGCAGTATTTT. It specifies CASSHPRDHPDTQYF.

CDR3 protein: CSVGQGMSGNQPQHF. For the CDR3, the DNA is TGCAGCGTTGGACAGGGGATGAGTGGCAATCAGCCCCAGCATTTT. The chain recombines TRBV29-1 with TRBJ1-5, with 8 bases aligning to TRBD1. Germline lookup yields CDR1 SQVTM and CDR2 ANQGSEA. V dropped 4 bases and J dropped 2; count of bases not matched to a gene: 7. CDR3 length: 15 amino acids.

The chain joins TRBV19 to TRBJ1-5; the match to TRBD1 covers 8 bases. V gave up 8 bases and J gave up 5 bases; unmatched junction bases: 5. The CDR3 is 13 residues long. Germline-derived CDR1 and CDR2 are LNHDA and SQIVND (reference sequence). The CDR3 is CASATGGDQPQHF. The CDR3 nucleotides read TGTGCCAGTGCTACAGGGGGAGATCAGCCCCAGCATTTT.

The genes are TRBV7-2 and TRBJ2-7; 7 positions agree with TRBD2. The CDR3 has 16 amino acids. The V and J ends lost 4 bases and 6 bases, in that order; junction bases with no gene match: 15. Germline loops: CDR1 SGHTA, CDR2 FQGNSA. DNA of the CDR3: TGTGCCAGCAGCTCGGTCGGGGGGTGGCTAGTCCTCGAGCAGTACTTC. This sequence encodes CASSSVGGWLVLEQYF.

This chain uses TRBV5-4 with TRBJ2-2; TRBD1 aligns across 7 bases. Germline V lookup: CDR1 SGHNT, CDR2 YYREEE (reference sequence). Trimming at V came to 6 bases and at J to 3 bases, leaving 11 bases not matched to a gene. The CDR3 sequence is 16 residues long. The CDR3: CASNPDREADTGELFF. CDR3 coding DNA: TGTGCCAGCAACCCAGACAGGGAAGCTGACACCGGGGAGCTGTTTTTT. Full variable domain (missing parts from reference TRBV5-4 and TRBJ2-2): ETGVTQSPTHLIKTRGQQVTLRCSSQSGHNTVSWYQQALGQGPQFIFQYYREEENGRGNFPPRFSGLQFPNYSSELNVNALELDDSALYLCASNPDREADTGELFFGEGSRLTVL.

The CDR3 nucleotides read TGTGCCAGCAGCTTATTGAAGGCAGAGCGTTGGAACACTGAAGCTTTCTTT. Encoded protein: CASSLLKAERWNTEAFF. V usage is TRBV5-6 and J usage is TRBJ1-1, with no clear D. The germline V and J ends were trimmed by 2 bases and 1 base, with 18 bases remaining between them. The CDR3 is 17 residues long. Germline assignment: CDR1 SGHDT and CDR2 YYEEEE.

The chain joins TRBV9 to TRBJ1-1, with D possibly being TRBD1 (6 bases). Trimming left V 5 bases short and J 5 bases short, with 13 bases between. Germline CDR1 and CDR2: SGDLS and YYNGEE. The CDR3 loop spans 13 amino acids. The CDR3 loop reads CASSLGGQTEAFF. DNA for the CDR3: TGTGCCAGCAGTCTAGGGGGGCAGACTGAAGCTTTCTTT.

This chain joins TRBV6-2 or TRBV6-3 and TRBJ1-2; 7 bases map to TRBD1. Germline-derived CDR1 and CDR2 are MNHEY and SVGEGT. The CDR3 consists of 13 residues. Losses at the gene ends were 6 bases for V and 8 bases for J; bases not matched to a gene: 9. The CDR3 here is CASSKDRIRGYTF. The CDR3 nucleotides read TGTGCCAGCAGCAAGGACAGGATTCGGGGCTACACCTTC.

CDR3 sequence: CASSTSDEQFF. Here the CDR3 DNA reads TGTGCCAGCAGTACGAGCGATGAGCAGTTCTTC. This sequence joins TRBV2 and TRBJ2-1; the D is unclear. Germline V CDR1 and CDR2: SNHLY, FYNNEI. V shed 5 bases and J shed 8 bases, with 7 bases lying between them. This CDR3 has 11 amino acids.

This clone has at least ten counts. The rearrangement joins TRBV19 to TRBJ1-3, with a tentative D call TRBD1 (6 bases). CDR3 length equals 12 residues. V was clipped by 9 bases and J by 4 bases, with 10 bases between them. Germline lookup yields CDR1 LNHDA and CDR2 SQIVND (reference sequence). The CDR3 is CASQGQGNTIYF. For the CDR3, the DNA is TGTGCCAGCCAGGGACAAGGAAACACCATATATTTT.

The rearrangement joins TRBV11-2 to TRBJ1-2; 8 bases align to TRBD1. The CDR3 runs to 15 residues. V lost 1 base to trimming and J lost 3 bases; unmatched junction nucleotides: 4. Germline V CDR1 and CDR2: SGHAT, FQNNGV. The CDR3 reads CASSLGKQGDYGYTF. DNA of the CDR3: TGTGCCAGCAGCTTAGGCAAACAGGGGGACTATGGCTACACCTTC.

This sequence joins TRBV10-3 and TRBJ2-1; TRBD2 matches at 15 bases. CDR1 is ENHRY and CDR2 is SYGVKD in the germline V gene. The CDR3 consists of 16 residues. V lost 2 bases and J lost 12; bases outside the gene matches: 8. The CDR3: CAISEGTSGGPLGQFF. Here the CDR3 DNA reads TGTGCCATCAGTGAGGGGACTAGCGGGGGGCCTCTCGGGCAGTTCTTC.

This chain links TRBV13 with TRBJ1-1; D possibly corresponds to TRBD1 (6 bases). CDR3 length: 12 residues. V was shortened by 5 bases and J by 5 bases, with 9 bases between the two germline ends. Germline lookup yields CDR1 PRHDT and CDR2 FYEKMQ (reference sequence). CDR3 sequence (DNA): TGTGCCAGCAGCCTGAGGGGGACTGAAGCTTTCTTT. This translates into CASSLRGTEAFF. Full variable domain (outside the CDR3, taken from reference TRBV13 and TRBJ1-1): AAGVIQSPRHLIKEKRETATLKCYPIPRHDTVYWYQQGPGQDPQFLISFYEKMQSDKGSIPDRFSAQQFSDYHSELNMSSLELGDSALYFCASSLRGTEAFFGQGTRLTVV.

The chain employs TRBV4-1 and TRBJ2-5; D is tentatively TRBD1 or TRBD2 (5 bases each). This CDR3 contains 13 residues. V was cut by 1 base and J by 5 bases, with 8 bases left in between. The germline CDR1 and CDR2 sequences are MGHRA and YSYEKL. CDR3 DNA sequence: TGCGCCAGCAGCCAAGTGAGGGGTGAGACCCAGTACTTC. Protein product: CASSQVRGETQYF.

The chain is built from TRBV25-1 and TRBJ1-5, with D tentatively TRBD1 (5 bases). V gave up 4 bases and J gave up 4 bases, with 20 bases separating them. The CDR3 runs to 17 residues. CDR1 MGHDK and CDR2 SYGVNS come from the germline V gene. The DNA for the CDR3 is TGTGCCAGCAGTGCCACCGGGTCTGGGGGAAGAAATCAGCCCCAGCATTTT. It is translated as CASSATGSGGRNQPQHF.

The V call is TRBV19, the J call TRBJ1-1; TRBD1 aligns across 7 bases. Germline assignment: CDR1 LNHDA and CDR2 SQIVND (reference sequence). Unmatched junction bases numbered 0, after V lost 4 bases and J lost 1 base. This CDR3 is built from 13 residues. The CDR3 bases are TGTGCCAGTAGTAGACAGGGGAACACTGAAGCTTTCTTT. Translation gives CASSRQGNTEAFF.

The chain uses TRBV5-6 and TRBJ2-2; the D gene is possibly TRBD1 (5 bases). Trimming took 7 bases from V and 1 from J, leaving 14 bases between them. Looked up from germline, CDR1 is SGHDT and CDR2 is YYEEEE. The CDR3 is 15 residues long. CDR3 amino acids: CASLQGFENTGELFF. DNA for the CDR3: TGTGCCAGCCTCCAGGGATTTGAGAACACCGGGGAGCTGTTTTTT.

About this clone: An end of the junction differs from the germline gene, which may be a read error. V and J are TRBV7-7 and TRBJ1-1; 8 positions agree with TRBD1. Germline CDR1 and CDR2: SSHAT and FNYEAQ (reference sequence). CDR3 length: 13 amino acids. The CDR3 DNA reads TGTGCTAGCAGCTTAGACAGGGGCACTGAAGCTTTCTTT. It is translated as CASSLDRGTEAFF. The complete variable domain, with remaining parts taken from reference TRBV7-7 and TRBJ1-1, reads GAGVSQSPRYKVTKRGQDVTLRCDPISSHATLYWYQQALGQGPEFLTYFNYEAQPDKSGLPSDRFSAERPEGSISTLTIQRTEQRDSAMYRCASSLDRGTEAFFGQGTRLTVV.

This sequence joins TRBV3-1 (or the pseudogene TRBV3-2) and TRBJ2-5; D might be TRBD2 (5 bases). Germline CDR1 LGHDT, CDR2 YNNKEL (reference sequence). The CDR3 has 14 amino acids. V lost 2 bases to trimming and J lost 2 bases, with 9 bases between them. In DNA form, the CDR3 reads TGTGCCAGCAGCCAATTTCCGGGGCAAGAGACCCAGTACTTC. Translating gives CASSQFPGQETQYF.

DNA of the CDR3: TGCGCCAGCAGTGAGTACAGGGAGGCGAAGAATACGCAGTATTTT. This encodes CASSEYREAKNTQYF. This chain joins TRBV10-1 and TRBJ2-3; tentatively, D is TRBD1 or TRBD2 (6 bases each). CDR3 length: 15 amino acids. Germline values: CDR1 WNHNN, CDR2 SYGVQD (reference sequence). Trimming cost V 1 base and J 7 bases, with 15 bases left between them.

This clone was counted a few times. The chain combines TRBV6-1 with TRBJ1-2, with D unresolved. CDR1 and CDR2 (germline): MNHNS, SASEGT. V lost 3 bases, J lost 3 bases, and 8 bases lay in between. This CDR3 is built from 13 residues. Here the CDR3 reads CASSENGYYGYTF. CDR3 nucleotides: TGTGCCAGCAGTGAGAATGGCTACTATGGCTACACCTTC.

The chain recombines TRBV3-1 (or the pseudogene TRBV3-2) with TRBJ1-6; D perhaps matches TRBD1 (6 bases). CDR1 is LGHDT and CDR2 is YNNKEL in the germline V gene (reference sequence). The germline V and J ends were trimmed by 2 bases and 10 bases, with 12 bases remaining between them. The CDR3 spans 14 residues. The CDR3 bases are TGTGCCAGCAGCCAATCGACAGGCCACTCACCCCTCCACTTT. Amino acid sequence: CASSQSTGHSPLHF.

The chain links TRBV19 to TRBJ2-7; no clear D gene. The V end was cut by 3 bases, the J end by 2 bases, with 8 bases between. This CDR3 has 13 residues. CDR1 LNHDA and CDR2 SQIVND come from the germline V gene (reference sequence). CDR3 coding DNA: TGTGCCAGTAGTATTCGCGTGACCTACGAGCAGTACTTC. This gives the protein CASSIRVTYEQYF.

The chain joins TRBV5-4 to TRBJ2-3; no reliable D call. The V end lost 1 base, the J end lost 5 bases, and 14 bases lay between the germline ends. This CDR3 is 15 amino acids long. CDR1 is SGHNT and CDR2 is YYREEE in the germline V gene (reference sequence). Written as DNA, the CDR3 is TGTGCCAGCAGCTTGTCGCAACGGGCGGAAGATACGCAGTATTTT. This gives the protein CASSLSQRAEDTQYF.